The 28 T cell receptor beta chains given below trace back to one sample, sequenced in a study of cytomegalovirus exposure and HLA in healthy donors. The PCR made use of 60 Vbeta and 13 Jbeta primers. Sequencing was performed with immunoSEQ multiplex PCR; in TCRdb, only in-frame clones are kept and a portion is missing. The data hold about 120,000 clones, with roughly 82% observed a single time. Sequenced input: PBMCs. These receptors came from a male donor in good health and CMV-seropositive.

The chain recombines TRBV4-1 with TRBJ2-2, with D perhaps matching TRBD2 (5 bases). The CDR3 is 15 amino acids. The ends were cut back, 2 bases at V and 1 base at J, with 8 bases in the middle. Per germline, CDR1 MGHRA and CDR2 YSYEKL. The CDR3 loop reads CASSQRGLNTGELFF. The CDR3 DNA sequence: TGCGCCAGCAGCCAACGAGGACTGAACACCGGGGAGCTGTTTTTT.

The rearrangement links TRBV4-1 to TRBJ1-5; D is ambiguous. Trimming took 2 bases from V and 1 from J, leaving 3 bases between them. There are 13 residues in the CDR3. Per the germline V gene, CDR1 is MGHRA and CDR2 is YSYEKL. CDR3 DNA sequence: TGCGCCAGCAGCCAACTCAGCAATCAGCCCCAGCATTTT. It translates to CASSQLSNQPQHF.

The chain recombines TRBV18 with TRBJ1-1, with D perhaps TRBD1 (6 bases). The CDR3 extends over 13 amino acids. Germline lookup yields CDR1 KGHSH and CDR2 LQKENI. The ends were cut back, 6 bases at V and 7 bases at J, with 15 bases in the middle. The CDR3 DNA sequence: TGTGCCAGCTCTCCTACGGACAGACGTGAAGCTTTCTTT. It codes for CASSPTDRREAFF.

A remark on this clone: Compared with germline, one end of the junction differs, possibly owing to a read error. V is TRBV7-9 and J is TRBJ2-2, with D hard to call. CDR3 length: 15 residues. Germline CDR1 reads SEHNR; CDR2 reads FQNEAQ (reference sequence). This CDR3 reads CSSSPPQGVTGELFF. The CDR3 nucleotides are TGTTCCAGCAGCCCCCCCCAAGGAGTCACCGGGGAGCTGTTTTTT.

A few counts support this clone. The genes are TRBV29-1 and TRBJ1-4; the D gene is possibly TRBD1 (6 bases). The CDR3 is 13 amino acids. V lost 7 bases and J lost 7, with 16 bases in between. Germline loops: CDR1 SQVTM, CDR2 ANQGSEA. CDR3 coding DNA: TGCAGCGCACATACAGGGTTGGGTGAAAAACTGTTTTTT. Translating gives CSAHTGLGEKLFF.

The J gene is TRBJ1-1, the V gene TRBV2; D is ambiguous. Germline CDR1 reads SNHLY; CDR2 reads FYNNEI. The V end lost 2 bases, the J end lost 8 bases, and 15 bases lay between the germline ends. The CDR3 sequence is 14 residues long. CDR3 protein: CASSETRTGREAFF. CDR3 nucleotide sequence: TGTGCCAGCAGTGAAACCCGGACGGGGAGGGAAGCTTTCTTT.

J is TRBJ1-2 and V is TRBV11-1; D possibly corresponds to TRBD1 (5 bases). CDR1 and CDR2 from the germline V gene are SGHAT and FQDESV (reference sequence). This CDR3 contains 13 residues. Trimming shortened V by 3 bases and J by 8 bases, and 13 bases separated the two germline ends. CDR3 sequence (DNA): TGTGCCAGCAGCTTTTATGACAGAGAGGGCTACACCTTC. Amino acid sequence: CASSFYDREGYTF.

Remarks on this clone: Germline is not matched at one junction end, which may reflect a read error. The J gene is TRBJ1-3, the V gene TRBV18, with 8 nucleotides matching TRBD1. Looked up from germline, CDR1 is KGHSH and CDR2 is LQKENI. The CDR3 length is 14 residues. CDR3 residues: CASSSTGTGNAIYF. CDR3 nucleotide sequence: TGTGCCAGCTCATCAACAGGGACAGGAAACGCCATATATTTT.

The gene calls are TRBV6-6 and TRBJ2-6; TRBD1 agrees at 9 bases. Trimming at V came to 6 bases and at J to 3 bases, leaving 6 bases not matched to a gene. Germline CDR1 and CDR2: MNHNY and SVGAGI (reference sequence). This CDR3 is 16 amino acids long. The CDR3 loop is CASSPQGAGGANVLTF. As DNA, the CDR3 is TGTGCCAGCAGCCCACAGGGGGCTGGTGGGGCCAACGTCCTGACTTTC.

This chain connects TRBV7-9 to TRBJ1-1, with D hard to call. CDR3 length: 13 residues. The germline V gene has CDR1 SEHNR and CDR2 FQNEAQ (reference sequence). Trimming stripped 1 base from V and 10 bases from J, with 13 bases between. CDR3 loop: CASSLVLQAGAFF. The CDR3 nucleotides read TGTGCCAGCAGCTTAGTGTTACAAGCAGGAGCTTTCTTT. The variable domain in full, with the rest retrieved from reference TRBV7-9 and TRBJ1-1, is DTGVSQNPRHKITKRGQNVTFRCDPISEHNRLYWYRQTLGQGPEFLTYFQNEAQLEKSRLLSDRFSAERPKGSFSTLEIQRTEQGDSAMYLCASSLVLQAGAFFGQGTRLTVV.

This rearrangement joins TRBV28 to TRBJ1-1; 9 bases are a match to TRBD1. Germline V CDR1 and CDR2: MDHEN, SYDVKM. The CDR3 is made up of 15 amino acids. Unmatched junction bases numbered 12, after V lost 9 bases and J lost 4 bases. The CDR3 sequence is CASTHPGQGGTEAFF. Written as DNA, the CDR3 is TGTGCCAGTACTCACCCGGGACAGGGAGGCACTGAAGCTTTCTTT.

This chain joins TRBV11-1 and TRBJ2-1; 7 nucleotides line up with TRBD1. From germline, CDR1 is SGHAT and CDR2 FQDESV (reference sequence). V lost 5 bases, J lost 9 bases, and 13 bases stayed unmatched. CDR3 size: 15 residues. Here the CDR3 DNA reads TGTGCCAGCAGCCCCCGTCCCCTGACAGGGATTGAGCAGTTCTTC. It yields the protein CASSPRPLTGIEQFF.

J is TRBJ2-5 and V is TRBV7-6; D possibly corresponds to TRBD1 (5 bases). The closer fit of TRBJ2-7 to the DNA end suggests the J call may be wrong. Germline V lookup: CDR1 SGHVS, CDR2 FNYEAQ. This CDR3 has 14 amino acids. CDR3 sequence: CASSLVQDNYEQYF. The DNA for the CDR3 is TGTGCCAGCAGCTTAGTGCAGGACAACTACGAGCAGTACTTC.

The CDR3 region is CASSPSLAGVTGELFF. For the CDR3, the DNA is TGTGCCAGCTCACCCTCTCTAGCGGGAGTAACCGGGGAGCTGTTTTTT. This chain connects TRBV18 to TRBJ2-2; the match to TRBD2 covers 10 bases. J was trimmed by 5 bases and V by 3 bases; bases with no gene match: 6. CDR1 and CDR2 (germline): KGHSH, LQKENI. The CDR3 is 16 amino acids.

The V gene is TRBV2, the J gene TRBJ2-1; D might be TRBD2 (7 bases). The V gene's germline CDR1 is SNHLY and CDR2 FYNNEI. The CDR3 consists of 15 residues. Trimming took off 6 bases at V and 6 bases at J, with 18 bases between the two ends. In DNA form, the CDR3 reads TGTGCCAGCAGCAAGATAGGGGGGGGCGTCAATGAGCAGTTCTTC. It is translated as CASSKIGGGVNEQFF.

The chain recombines TRBV18 with TRBJ1-1; 7 bases map to TRBD1. Losses at the gene ends were 3 bases for V and 4 bases for J; bases not matched to a gene: 17. The CDR3 sequence is 18 residues long. Germline CDR1 reads KGHSH; CDR2 reads LQKENI. CDR3 residues: CASSPLQGTDSSLTEAFF. The CDR3 DNA follows: TGTGCCAGCTCACCGTTACAGGGGACTGATTCAAGTCTCACTGAAGCTTTCTTT.

V is TRBV5-1 and J is TRBJ2-3; 7 bases match TRBD2. V was pared by 6 bases and J by 4 bases, with 8 bases of the junction left unmatched. Per the germline V gene, CDR1 is SGHRS and CDR2 is YFSETQ. The length of the CDR3 is 14 residues. The CDR3 region is CASKVGGPADTQYF. CDR3 in DNA: TGCGCCAGCAAGGTGGGAGGGCCCGCAGATACGCAGTATTTT.

The chain uses TRBV28 and TRBJ2-4, with D possibly matching TRBD2 (6 bases). V was shortened by 6 bases and J by 1 base, with 16 bases between the two germline ends. This CDR3 comprises 16 residues. Germline V gene data show CDR1 as MDHEN and CDR2 as SYDVKM. The CDR3, as DNA: TGTGCCAGCAGCCAAGGACGGGGGTGGGCCAAAAACATTCAGTACTTC. Translated: CASSQGRGWAKNIQYF.

This chain uses TRBV7-8 with TRBJ2-2; 10 bases line up with TRBD2. The CDR3 spans 17 residues. V lost 7 bases, J lost 6 bases, and 14 bases stayed unmatched. In germline, CDR1 is SGHVS, CDR2 FQNEAQ. The chain's CDR3 is CASIAHGLSGRAGELFF. CDR3 bases: TGTGCCAGCATTGCCCATGGTTTGAGCGGGAGGGCCGGGGAGCTGTTTTTT. Drawing the rest from reference TRBV7-8 and TRBJ2-2, the complete variable domain is GAGVSQSPRYKVAKRGQDVALRCDPISGHVSLFWYQQALGQGPEFLTYFQNEAQLDKSGLPSDRFFAERPEGSVSTLKIQRTQQEDSAVYLCASIAHGLSGRAGELFFGEGSRLTVL.

This sequence joins TRBV5-1 and TRBJ2-1, with a possible D match to TRBD2 (5 bases). Germline V CDR1 and CDR2: SGHRS, YFSETQ. This CDR3 has 15 amino acids. The V end lost 0 bases, the J end lost 9 bases, and 16 bases lay between the germline ends. CDR3 residues: CASSLDIGPAGEQFF. For the CDR3, the DNA is TGCGCCAGCAGCTTGGACATTGGGCCCGCGGGTGAGCAGTTCTTC.

Note on this clone: One end of the junction varies from germline; a read error may be responsible. The chain recombines TRBV7-9 with TRBJ2-1; 8 bases agree with TRBD1. This CDR3 region has 17 residues. Germline assignment: CDR1 SEHNR and CDR2 FQNEAQ (reference sequence). In DNA form, the CDR3 reads TGTTCCAGCAGCTTATTTGGTAGGACAGGGCTGAACAATGAGCAGTTCTTC. Its translation: CSSSLFGRTGLNNEQFF. The variable domain in full, completed from reference TRBV7-9 and TRBJ2-1, reads DTGVSQNPRHKITKRGQNVTFRCDPISEHNRLYWYRQTLGQGPEFLTYFQNEAQLEKSRLLSDRFSAERPKGSFSTLEIQRTEQGDSAMYLCSSSLFGRTGLNNEQFFGPGTRLTVL.

The genes are TRBV5-1 and TRBJ1-6; 9 bases line up with TRBD1. The CDR3 extends over 13 amino acids. Per germline, CDR1 SGHRS and CDR2 YFSETQ. V was clipped by 4 bases and J by 13 bases; unmatched bases: 6. The CDR3 nucleotides read TGCGCCAGCAGCATAGGGACAGGGCGGCCCCTCCACTTT. Translating gives CASSIGTGRPLHF.

The V and J genes are TRBV7-9 and TRBJ1-1, with D possibly matching TRBD1 (6 bases). CDR1 SEHNR and CDR2 FQNEAQ come from the germline V gene (reference sequence). Trimming pared 5 bases from V and 1 base from J, leaving 11 bases between. This CDR3 region has 14 residues. CDR3 amino acids: CASSLQGSNTEAFF. DNA for the CDR3: TGTGCCAGCAGCCTACAGGGATCGAACACTGAAGCTTTCTTT.

This rearrangement joins TRBV15 to TRBJ2-2; the D gene is possibly TRBD2 (6 bases). The V end lost 1 base, the J end lost 5 bases, and 14 bases lay between the germline ends. The V gene's germline CDR1 is LNHNV and CDR2 YYDKDF (reference sequence). The CDR3 has 16 amino acids. The CDR3 DNA sequence: TGTGCCACCAGCAGAGCCGGGACGGGGGTTACCGGGGAGCTGTTTTTT. Its translation is CATSRAGTGVTGELFF.

The chain links TRBV2 to TRBJ2-2; 11 bases map to TRBD2. V shed 0 bases, J shed 4 bases, and the junction held 1 base outside the gene matches. Germline CDR1 SNHLY, CDR2 FYNNEI. This CDR3 has 16 residues. This chain's CDR3 is CASSEAGLAGTGELFF. The CDR3 DNA reads TGTGCCAGCAGTGAAGCAGGACTAGCGGGCACCGGGGAGCTGTTTTTT.

The chain has TRBV7-9 and TRBJ2-5; TRBD1 matches at 8 bases. Near its end, the DNA agrees better with TRBJ2-7, so the J call may be wrong. The CDR3 spans 13 residues. Germline CDR1 is SEHNR and CDR2 is FQNEAQ (reference sequence). The CDR3 coding sequence is TGTGCCAGCAGCCAGACAGGGGTTGGCGAGCAGTACTTC. This gives the protein CASSQTGVGEQYF.

This sequence joins TRBV19 and TRBJ2-5, with D possibly being TRBD1 (6 bases). Germline loops: CDR1 LNHDA, CDR2 SQIVND (reference sequence). Deletions cut 5 bases from V and 5 bases from J, with 18 bases between. CDR3 size: 15 residues. The CDR3 DNA is TGTGCCAGTAGTCCGCTGATTGGGGGCCTGGAGACCCAGTACTTC. Amino acid sequence: CASSPLIGGLETQYF.

CDR3 nucleotide sequence: TGCGCCAGCAGCTTGGCTCGGCAGGCTCTCAGCCTAGAGACCCAGTACTTC. It encodes CASSLARQALSLETQYF. The V gene is TRBV5-1, the J gene TRBJ2-5, with D unresolved. Between the trimmed V and J ends, which lost 0 bases and 4 bases, there was a span of 19 bases. CDR1 is SGHRS, CDR2 YFSETQ, per germline. This CDR3 has 17 residues. The full variable domain, in which reference TRBV5-1 and TRBJ2-5 provide the parts outside the CDR3, is KAGVTQTPRYLIKTRGQQVTLSCSPISGHRSVSWYQQTPGQGLQFLFEYFSETQRNKGNFPGRFSGRQFSNSRSEMNVSTLELGDSALYLCASSLARQALSLETQYFGPGTRLLVL.